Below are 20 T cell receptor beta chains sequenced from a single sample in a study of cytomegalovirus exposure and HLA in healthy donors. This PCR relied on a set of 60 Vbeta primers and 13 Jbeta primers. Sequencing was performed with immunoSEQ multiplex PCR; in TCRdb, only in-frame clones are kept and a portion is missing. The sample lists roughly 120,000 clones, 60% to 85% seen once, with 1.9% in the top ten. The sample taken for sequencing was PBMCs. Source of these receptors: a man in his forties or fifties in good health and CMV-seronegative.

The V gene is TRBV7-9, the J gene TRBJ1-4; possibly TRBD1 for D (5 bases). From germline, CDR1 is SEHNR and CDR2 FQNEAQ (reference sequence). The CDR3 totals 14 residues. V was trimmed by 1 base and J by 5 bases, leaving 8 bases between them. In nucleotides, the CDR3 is TGTGCCAGCAGCTTAGGGGGGGAAAATGAAAAACTGTTTTTT. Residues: CASSLGGENEKLFF.

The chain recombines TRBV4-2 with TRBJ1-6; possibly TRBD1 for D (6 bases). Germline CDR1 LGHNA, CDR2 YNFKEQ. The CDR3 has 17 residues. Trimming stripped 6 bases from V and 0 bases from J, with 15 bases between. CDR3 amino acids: CASRNGGSSSYNSPLHF. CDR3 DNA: TGTGCCAGCAGAAATGGGGGCTCGAGCTCCTATAATTCACCCCTCCACTTT.

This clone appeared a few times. DNA of the CDR3: TGCGCCAGCAGAGACCAGGGGGGAAGGAGGGAACTGTTTTTT. It yields the protein CASRDQGGRRELFF. The chain has TRBV5-1 and TRBJ1-4; 7 positions agree with TRBD1. The CDR3 covers 14 residues. V shed 5 bases and J 12 bases; nucleotides not matched to a gene: 13. Per germline, CDR1 SGHRS and CDR2 YFSETQ. Looking up the rest from reference TRBV5-1 and TRBJ1-4 gives the full variable domain: KAGVTQTPRYLIKTRGQQVTLSCSPISGHRSVSWYQQTPGQGLQFLFEYFSETQRNKGNFPGRFSGRQFSNSRSEMNVSTLELGDSALYLCASRDQGGRRELFFGSGTQLSVL.

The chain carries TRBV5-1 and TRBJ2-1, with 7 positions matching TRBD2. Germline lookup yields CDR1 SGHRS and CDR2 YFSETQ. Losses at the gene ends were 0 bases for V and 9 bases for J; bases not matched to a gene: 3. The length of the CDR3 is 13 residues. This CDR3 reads CASSLVGGGEQFF. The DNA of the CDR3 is TGCGCCAGCAGCTTGGTTGGGGGGGGTGAGCAGTTCTTC.

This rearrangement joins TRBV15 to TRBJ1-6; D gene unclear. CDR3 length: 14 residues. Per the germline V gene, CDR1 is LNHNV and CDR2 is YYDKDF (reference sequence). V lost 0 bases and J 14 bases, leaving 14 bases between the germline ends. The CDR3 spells CATSRDVPSTSLHF. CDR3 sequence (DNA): TGTGCCACCAGCAGAGACGTGCCCTCGACATCCCTCCACTTT.

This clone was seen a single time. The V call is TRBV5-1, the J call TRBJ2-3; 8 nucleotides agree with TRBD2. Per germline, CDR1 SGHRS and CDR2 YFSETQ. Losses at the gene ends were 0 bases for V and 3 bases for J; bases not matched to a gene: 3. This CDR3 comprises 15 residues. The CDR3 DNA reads TGCGCCAGCAGCTTGGCGACGGGGGGGACAGATACGCAGTATTTT. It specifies CASSLATGGTDTQYF. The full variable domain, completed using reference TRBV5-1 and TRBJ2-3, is KAGVTQTPRYLIKTRGQQVTLSCSPISGHRSVSWYQQTPGQGLQFLFEYFSETQRNKGNFPGRFSGRQFSNSRSEMNVSTLELGDSALYLCASSLATGGTDTQYFGPGTRLTVL.

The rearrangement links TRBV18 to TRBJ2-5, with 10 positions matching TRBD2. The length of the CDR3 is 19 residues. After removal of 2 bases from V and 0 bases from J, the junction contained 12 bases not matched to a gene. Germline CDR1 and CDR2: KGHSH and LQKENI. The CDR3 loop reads CASSPGWASGGPYQETQYF. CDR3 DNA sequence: TGTGCCAGCTCACCAGGCTGGGCTAGCGGGGGCCCGTACCAAGAGACCCAGTACTTC. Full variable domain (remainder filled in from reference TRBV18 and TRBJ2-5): NAGVMQNPRHLVRRRGQEARLRCSPMKGHSHVYWYRQLPEEGLKFMVYLQKENIIDESGMPKERFSAEFPKEGPSILRIQQVVRGDSAAYFCASSPGWASGGPYQETQYFGPGTRLLVL.

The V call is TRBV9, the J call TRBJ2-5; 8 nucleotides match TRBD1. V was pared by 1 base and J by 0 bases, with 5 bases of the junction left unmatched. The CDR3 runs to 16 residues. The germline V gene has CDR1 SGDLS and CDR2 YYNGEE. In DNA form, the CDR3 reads TGTGCCAGCAGCGTATATAGGACAGGGAACCAAGAGACCCAGTACTTC. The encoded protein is CASSVYRTGNQETQYF.

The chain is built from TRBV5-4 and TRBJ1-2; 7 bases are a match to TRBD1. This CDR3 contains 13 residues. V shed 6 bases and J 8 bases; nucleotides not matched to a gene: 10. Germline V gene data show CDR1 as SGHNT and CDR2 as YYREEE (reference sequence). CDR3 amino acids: CASNVGQASGYTF. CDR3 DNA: TGTGCCAGCAACGTAGGACAGGCTAGCGGCTACACCTTC.

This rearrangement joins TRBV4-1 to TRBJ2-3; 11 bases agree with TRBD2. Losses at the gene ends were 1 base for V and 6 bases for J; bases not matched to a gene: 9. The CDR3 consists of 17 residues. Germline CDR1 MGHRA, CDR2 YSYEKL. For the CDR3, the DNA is TGCGCCAGCAGCCAAGTGGCTAGCGGGGGGCCAGGTGATACGCAGTATTTT. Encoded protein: CASSQVASGGPGDTQYF.

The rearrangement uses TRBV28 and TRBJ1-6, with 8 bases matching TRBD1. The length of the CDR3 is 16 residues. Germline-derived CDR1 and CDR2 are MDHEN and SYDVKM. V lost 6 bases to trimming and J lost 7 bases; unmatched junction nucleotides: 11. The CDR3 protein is CASRTRGTGENSPLHF. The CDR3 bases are TGTGCCAGCAGGACTCGCGGGACAGGTGAAAATTCACCCCTCCACTTT.

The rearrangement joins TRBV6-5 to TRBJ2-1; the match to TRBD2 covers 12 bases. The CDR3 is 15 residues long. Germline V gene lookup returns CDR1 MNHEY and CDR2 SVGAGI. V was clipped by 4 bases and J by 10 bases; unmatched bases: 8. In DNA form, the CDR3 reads TGTGCCAGCAGTTGGGGGCGACTAGCGGGGGAAGAGCAGTTCTTC. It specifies CASSWGRLAGEEQFF.

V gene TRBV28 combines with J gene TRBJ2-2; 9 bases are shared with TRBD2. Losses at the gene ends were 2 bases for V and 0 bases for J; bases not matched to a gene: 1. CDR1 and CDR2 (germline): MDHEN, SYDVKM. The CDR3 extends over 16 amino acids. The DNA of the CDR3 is TGTGCCAGCAGTTTAGGACTAGCGCCGAACACCGGGGAGCTGTTTTTT. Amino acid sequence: CASSLGLAPNTGELFF.

This CDR3 reads CASSPGQGAPGNQPQHF. The CDR3 DNA is TGCGCCAGCAGCCCGGGACAGGGGGCCCCAGGTAATCAGCCCCAGCATTTT. This chain uses TRBV5-1 with TRBJ1-5, with 12 bases lining up with TRBD1. Trimming at V came to 4 bases and at J to 4 bases, leaving 9 bases not matched to a gene. This CDR3 has 17 amino acids. Germline CDR1 SGHRS, CDR2 YFSETQ.

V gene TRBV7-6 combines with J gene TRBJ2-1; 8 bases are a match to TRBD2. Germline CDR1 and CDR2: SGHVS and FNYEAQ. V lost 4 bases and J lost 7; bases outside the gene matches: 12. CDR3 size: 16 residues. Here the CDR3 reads CASSSGGSGGGNEQFF. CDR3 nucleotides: TGTGCCAGCAGCTCCGGCGGGAGCGGGGGAGGAAATGAGCAGTTCTTC.

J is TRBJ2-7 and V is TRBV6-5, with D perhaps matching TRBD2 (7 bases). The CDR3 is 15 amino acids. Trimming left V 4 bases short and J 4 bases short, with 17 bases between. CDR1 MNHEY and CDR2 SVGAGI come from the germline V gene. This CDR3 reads CASSSRGRGAYEQYV. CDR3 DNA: TGTGCCAGCAGTTCCCGAGGTCGGGGGGCGTACGAGCAGTACGTC.

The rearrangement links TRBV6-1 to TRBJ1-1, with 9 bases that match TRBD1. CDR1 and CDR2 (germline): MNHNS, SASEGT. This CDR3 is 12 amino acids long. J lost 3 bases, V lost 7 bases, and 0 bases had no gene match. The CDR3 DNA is TGTGCCAGCAACAGGGGGCACACTGAAGCTTTCTTT. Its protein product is CASNRGHTEAFF.

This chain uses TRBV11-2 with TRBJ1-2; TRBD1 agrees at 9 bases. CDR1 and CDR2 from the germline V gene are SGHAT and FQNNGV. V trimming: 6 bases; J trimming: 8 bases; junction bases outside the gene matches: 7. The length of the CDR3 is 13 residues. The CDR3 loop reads CASRARDRDGYTF. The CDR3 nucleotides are TGTGCCAGCAGAGCCCGGGACAGGGACGGCTACACCTTC.

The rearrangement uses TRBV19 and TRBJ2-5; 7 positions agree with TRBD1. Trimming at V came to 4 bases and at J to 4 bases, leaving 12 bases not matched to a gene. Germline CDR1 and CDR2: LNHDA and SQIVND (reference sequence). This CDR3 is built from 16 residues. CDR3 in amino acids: CASSTFRQGRRETQYF. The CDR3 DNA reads TGTGCCAGTAGTACTTTCAGACAGGGACGGCGAGAGACCCAGTACTTC.

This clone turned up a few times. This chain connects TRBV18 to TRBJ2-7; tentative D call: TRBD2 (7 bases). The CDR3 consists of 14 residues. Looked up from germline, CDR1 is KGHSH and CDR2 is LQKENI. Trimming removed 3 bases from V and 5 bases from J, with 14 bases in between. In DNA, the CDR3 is TGTGCCAGCTCACCGGCGGGGGCAGGAAACGAGCAGTACTTC. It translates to CASSPAGAGNEQYF.